This T cell receptor (beta chain) emerged from a study of beta chain features in type 1 diabetes. Study-level results: In all four CD4+ subsets, TCRB CDR3 length was significantly, moderately reduced in type 1 diabetes.

The CDR3 totals 12 residues. CDR1 and CDR2 (germline): SNHLY, FYNNEI. Trimming shortened V by 4 bases and J by 5 bases, and 7 bases separated the two germline ends. The whole isolated RNA underwent reverse transcription, so sequencing captured expressed TCRB transcripts. Here immunoSEQ multiplex PCR was the method, and the copy in TCRdb shows in-frame clones only, minus some. Here the sample spans about 120,000 clones, 16% being singletons. On this clone itself: What it binds is unknown.

This chain uses TRBV2 with TRBJ2-3; D ambiguous. This receptor was identified in a man aged 25-45 years with type 1 diabetes. The sample taken for sequencing was central memory CD4+ T cells from blood. The CDR3 reads CASSADGDTQYF. Written as DNA, the CDR3 is TGTGCCAGCAGTGCGGATGGAGATACGCAGTATTTT.